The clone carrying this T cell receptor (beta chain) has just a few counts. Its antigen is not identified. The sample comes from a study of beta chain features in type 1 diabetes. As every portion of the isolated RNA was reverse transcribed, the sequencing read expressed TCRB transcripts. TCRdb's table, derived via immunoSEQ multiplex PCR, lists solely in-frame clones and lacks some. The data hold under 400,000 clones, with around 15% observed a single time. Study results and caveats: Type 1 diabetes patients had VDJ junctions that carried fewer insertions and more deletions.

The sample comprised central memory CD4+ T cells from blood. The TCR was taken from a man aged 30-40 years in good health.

This chain's CDR3 is CASSPAGGGTEAFF. CDR3 coding DNA: TGTGCCAGCTCACCTGCAGGGGGCGGCACTGAAGCTTTCTTT. The chain links TRBV18 to TRBJ1-1, with TRBD1 matching 8 bases. The ends lost 3 bases at V and 4 bases at J; junction bases unmatched: 4. The CDR3 loop spans 14 amino acids. Germline V gene lookup returns CDR1 KGHSH and CDR2 LQKENI.